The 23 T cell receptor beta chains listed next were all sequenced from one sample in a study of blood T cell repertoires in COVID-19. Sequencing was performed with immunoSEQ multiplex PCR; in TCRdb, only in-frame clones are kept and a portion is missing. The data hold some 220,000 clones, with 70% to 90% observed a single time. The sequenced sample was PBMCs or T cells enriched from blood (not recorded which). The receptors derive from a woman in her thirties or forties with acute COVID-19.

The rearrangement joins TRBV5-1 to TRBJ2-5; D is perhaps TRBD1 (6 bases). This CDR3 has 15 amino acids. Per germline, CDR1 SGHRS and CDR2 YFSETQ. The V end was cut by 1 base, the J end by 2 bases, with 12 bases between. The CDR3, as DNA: TGCGCCAGCAGCTTGTTAACAGGGCGGCAAGAGACCCAGTACTTC. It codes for CASSLLTGRQETQYF. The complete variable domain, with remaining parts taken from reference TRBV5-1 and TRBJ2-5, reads KAGVTQTPRYLIKTRGQQVTLSCSPISGHRSVSWYQQTPGQGLQFLFEYFSETQRNKGNFPGRFSGRQFSNSRSEMNVSTLELGDSALYLCASSLLTGRQETQYFGPGTRLLVL.

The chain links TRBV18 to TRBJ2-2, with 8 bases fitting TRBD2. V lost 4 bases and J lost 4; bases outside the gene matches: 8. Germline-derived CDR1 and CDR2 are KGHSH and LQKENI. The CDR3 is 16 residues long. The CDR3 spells CASSRTSPSSTGELFF. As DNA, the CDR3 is TGTGCCAGCTCACGGACTAGCCCTTCGAGCACCGGGGAGCTGTTTTTT.

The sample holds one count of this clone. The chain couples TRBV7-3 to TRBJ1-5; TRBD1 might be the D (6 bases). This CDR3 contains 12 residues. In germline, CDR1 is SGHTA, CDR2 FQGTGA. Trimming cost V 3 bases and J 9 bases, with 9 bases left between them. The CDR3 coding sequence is TGTGCCAGCAGCTTTCCGACAGGGCCCCAGCATTTT. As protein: CASSFPTGPQHF.

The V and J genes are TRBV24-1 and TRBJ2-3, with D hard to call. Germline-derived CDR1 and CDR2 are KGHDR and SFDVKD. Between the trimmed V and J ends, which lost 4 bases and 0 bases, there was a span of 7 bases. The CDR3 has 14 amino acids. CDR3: CATSDPRSTDTQYF. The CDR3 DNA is TGTGCCACCAGTGACCCTCGTAGCACAGATACGCAGTATTTT.

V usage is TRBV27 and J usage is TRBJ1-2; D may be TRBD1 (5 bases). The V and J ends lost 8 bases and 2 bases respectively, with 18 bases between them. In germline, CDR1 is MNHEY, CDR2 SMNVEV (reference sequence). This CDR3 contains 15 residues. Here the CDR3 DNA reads TGTGCCAGCGGGGGGGTGTCGGGCGACAACTATGGCTACACCTTC. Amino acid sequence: CASGGVSGDNYGYTF.

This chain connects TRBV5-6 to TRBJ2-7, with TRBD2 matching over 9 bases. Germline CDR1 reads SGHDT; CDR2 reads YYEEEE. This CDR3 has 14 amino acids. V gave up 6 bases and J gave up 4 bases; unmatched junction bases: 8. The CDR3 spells CASTPAGGKYEQYF. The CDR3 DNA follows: TGTGCCAGCACCCCAGCGGGGGGAAAATACGAGCAGTACTTC. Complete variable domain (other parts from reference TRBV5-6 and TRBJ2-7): DAGVTQSPTHLIKTRGQQVTLRCSPKSGHDTVSWYQQALGQGPQFIFQYYEEEERQRGNFPDRFSGHQFPNYSSELNVNALLLGDSALYLCASTPAGGKYEQYFGPGTRLTVT.

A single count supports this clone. The DNA of the CDR3 is TGTGCCAGCAGCCAAGATACAGGGACCACCGGGGAGCTGTTTTTT. It translates to CASSQDTGTTGELFF. The rearrangement uses TRBV14 and TRBJ2-2; D is perhaps TRBD1 (6 bases). The V and J ends lost 0 bases and 4 bases respectively, with 9 bases between them. Germline lookup yields CDR1 SGHDN and CDR2 FVKESK. The CDR3 loop spans 15 amino acids.

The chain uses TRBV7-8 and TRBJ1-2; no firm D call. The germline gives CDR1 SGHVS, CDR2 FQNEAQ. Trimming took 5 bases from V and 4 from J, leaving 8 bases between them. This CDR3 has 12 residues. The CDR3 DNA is TGTGCCAGCAGCCAAAACAGCTATGGCTACACCTTC. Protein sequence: CASSQNSYGYTF.

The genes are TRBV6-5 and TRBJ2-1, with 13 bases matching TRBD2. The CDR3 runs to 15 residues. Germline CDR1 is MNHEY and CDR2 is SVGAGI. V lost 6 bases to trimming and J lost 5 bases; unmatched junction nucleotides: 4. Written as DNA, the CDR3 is TGTGCCAGCAGAGCACTAGCGGGGGGGCACAATGAGCAGTTCTTC. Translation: CASRALAGGHNEQFF.

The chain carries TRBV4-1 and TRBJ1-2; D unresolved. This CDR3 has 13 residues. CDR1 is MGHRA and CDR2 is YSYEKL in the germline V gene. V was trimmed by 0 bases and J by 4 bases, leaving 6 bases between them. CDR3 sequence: CASSQELSYGYTF. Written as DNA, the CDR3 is TGCGCCAGCAGCCAAGAACTAAGCTATGGCTACACCTTC.

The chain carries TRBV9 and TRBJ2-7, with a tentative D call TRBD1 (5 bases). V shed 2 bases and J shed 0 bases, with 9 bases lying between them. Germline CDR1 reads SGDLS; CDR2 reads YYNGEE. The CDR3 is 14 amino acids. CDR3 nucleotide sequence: TGTGCCAGCAGCGTCCAGGGTAGCTCCTACGAGCAGTACTTC. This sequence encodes CASSVQGSSYEQYF.

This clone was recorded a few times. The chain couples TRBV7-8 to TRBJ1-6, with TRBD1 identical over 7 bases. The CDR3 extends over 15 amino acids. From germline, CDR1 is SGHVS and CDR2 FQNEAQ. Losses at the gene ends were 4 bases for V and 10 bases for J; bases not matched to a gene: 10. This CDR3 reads CASSSFDRVNSPLHF. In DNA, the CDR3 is TGTGCCAGCAGCTCCTTCGACAGGGTCAACTCACCCCTCCACTTT.

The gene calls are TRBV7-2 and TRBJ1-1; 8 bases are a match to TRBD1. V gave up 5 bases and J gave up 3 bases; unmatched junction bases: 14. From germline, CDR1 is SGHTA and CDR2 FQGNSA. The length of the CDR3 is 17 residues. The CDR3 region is CASSRPPGTGLHTEAFF. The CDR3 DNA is TGTGCCAGCAGCCGCCCCCCCGGGACAGGCCTCCACACTGAAGCTTTCTTT.

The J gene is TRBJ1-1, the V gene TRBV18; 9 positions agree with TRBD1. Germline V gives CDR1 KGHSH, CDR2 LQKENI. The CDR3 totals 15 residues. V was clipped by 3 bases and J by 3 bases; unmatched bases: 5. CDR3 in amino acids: CASSPTGTGYTEAFF. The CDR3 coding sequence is TGTGCCAGCTCACCTACTGGGACAGGGTACACTGAAGCTTTCTTT.

CDR3 region: CASSFPGDSEAFF. The CDR3 coding sequence is TGCGCCAGCAGCTTTCCAGGAGACAGTGAAGCTTTCTTT. The rearrangement uses TRBV5-1 and TRBJ1-1; TRBD1 is a possible D gene (5 bases). The CDR3 runs 13 residues. Germline V lookup: CDR1 SGHRS, CDR2 YFSETQ. With 2 bases removed from V and 7 bases from J, the gap between germline ends came to 12 bases.

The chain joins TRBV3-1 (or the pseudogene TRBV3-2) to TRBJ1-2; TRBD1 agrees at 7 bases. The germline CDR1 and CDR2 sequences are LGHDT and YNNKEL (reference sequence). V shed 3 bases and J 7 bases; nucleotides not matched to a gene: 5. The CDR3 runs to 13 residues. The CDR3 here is CASSQRDSSGYTF. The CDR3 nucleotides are TGTGCCAGCAGCCAGAGGGACAGCTCTGGCTACACCTTC.

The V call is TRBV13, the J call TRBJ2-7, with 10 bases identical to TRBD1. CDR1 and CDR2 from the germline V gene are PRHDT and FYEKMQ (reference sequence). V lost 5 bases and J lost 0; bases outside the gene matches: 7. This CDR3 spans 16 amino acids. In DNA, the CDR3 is TGTGCCAGCAGCACCCGGGACAGGGGACGCTCCTACGAGCAGTACTTC. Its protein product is CASSTRDRGRSYEQYF.

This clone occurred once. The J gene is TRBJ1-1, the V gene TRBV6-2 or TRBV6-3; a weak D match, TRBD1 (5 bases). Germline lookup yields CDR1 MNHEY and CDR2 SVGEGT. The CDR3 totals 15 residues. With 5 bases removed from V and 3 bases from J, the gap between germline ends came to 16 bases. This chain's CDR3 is CASSPGRGRDTEAFF. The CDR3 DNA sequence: TGTGCCAGCAGTCCAGGAAGGGGCCGGGACACTGAAGCTTTCTTT.

The CDR3 DNA reads as TGTGCCAGCAGTTCAAGGGGGATTGGCAATCAGCCCCAGCATTTT. Protein sequence: CASSSRGIGNQPQHF. J is TRBJ1-5 and V is TRBV2; D perhaps matches TRBD1 (6 bases). The CDR3 consists of 15 residues. Germline loops: CDR1 SNHLY, CDR2 FYNNEI. The V gene lost 5 bases and the J gene lost 2 bases, with 13 bases spanning the gap.

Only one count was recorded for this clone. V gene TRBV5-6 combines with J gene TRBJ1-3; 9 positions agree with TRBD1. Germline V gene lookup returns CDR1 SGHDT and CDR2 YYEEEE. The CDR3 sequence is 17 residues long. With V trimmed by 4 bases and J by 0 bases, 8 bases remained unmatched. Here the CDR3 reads CASSHRDRAFSGNTIYF. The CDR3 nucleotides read TGTGCCAGCAGCCACCGGGACAGGGCCTTCTCTGGAAACACCATATATTTT.

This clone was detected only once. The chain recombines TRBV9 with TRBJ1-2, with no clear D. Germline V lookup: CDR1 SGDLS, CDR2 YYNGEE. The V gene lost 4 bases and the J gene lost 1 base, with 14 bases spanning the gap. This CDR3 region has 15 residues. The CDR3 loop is CASSLEAFNNYGYTF. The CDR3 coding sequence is TGTGCCAGCAGCCTCGAGGCGTTCAATAACTATGGCTACACCTTC.

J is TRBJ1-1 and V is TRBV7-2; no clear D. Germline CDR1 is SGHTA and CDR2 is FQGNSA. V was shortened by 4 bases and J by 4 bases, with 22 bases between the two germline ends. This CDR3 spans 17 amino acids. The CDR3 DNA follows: TGTGCCAGCAGCTCCGTGTTTTTTTCCGGTCTAGCCACTGAAGCTTTCTTT. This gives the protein CASSSVFFSGLATEAFF.

The CDR3 is CASSLDSAGPDTQYF. The CDR3 DNA sequence: TGTGCCAGCAGCTTAGATAGTGCAGGGCCAGATACGCAGTATTTT. This sequence joins TRBV11-2 and TRBJ2-3; D is possibly TRBD1 (5 bases). CDR1 SGHAT and CDR2 FQNNGV come from the germline V gene. The CDR3 has 15 amino acids. Trimming took 0 bases from V and 4 from J, leaving 11 bases between them.